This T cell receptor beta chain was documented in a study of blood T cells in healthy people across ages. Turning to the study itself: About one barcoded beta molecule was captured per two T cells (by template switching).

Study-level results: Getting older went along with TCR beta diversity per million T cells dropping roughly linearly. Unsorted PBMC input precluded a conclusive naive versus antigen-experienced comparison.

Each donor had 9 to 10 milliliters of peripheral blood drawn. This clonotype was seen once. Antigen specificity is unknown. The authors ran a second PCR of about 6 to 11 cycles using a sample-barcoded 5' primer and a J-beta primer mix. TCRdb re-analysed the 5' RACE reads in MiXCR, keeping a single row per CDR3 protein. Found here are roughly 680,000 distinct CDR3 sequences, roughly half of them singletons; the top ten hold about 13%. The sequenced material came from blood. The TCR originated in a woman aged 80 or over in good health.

The CDR3 DNA reads as TGTGCCAGCACTTTGACAGGCCTCAGCACAGATACGCAGTATTTT. This sequence encodes CASTLTGLSTDTQYF. The chain couples TRBV12-3 or TRBV12-4 to TRBJ2-3, with D possibly matching TRBD1 (6 bases). This CDR3 is built from 15 residues. Trimming removed 7 bases at V and 0 bases at J, with 14 bases between.